This TCR beta chain stems from a study of blood T cell repertoires in COVID-19. For the study at large: T cells, B-cell-depleted T cells, or PBMCs supplied cDNA or gDNA.

Generated by immunoSEQ multiplex PCR, the TCRdb table keeps only in-frame clones and is missing some. The sample lists approximately 300,000 clones, almost 90% occurring once. The material sequenced was peripheral blood. This TCR came from a woman in her twenties or thirties with COVID-19, enrolled during active disease.

CDR3 region: CASSLEEHEAFF. CDR3 DNA: TGTGCCAGCAGCTTAGAAGAGCATGAAGCTTTCTTT. The chain uses TRBV7-8 and TRBJ1-1; D ambiguous. The CDR3 length is 12 residues. The ends were cut back, 1 base at V and 7 bases at J, with 7 bases in the middle. The germline gives CDR1 SGHVS, CDR2 FQNEAQ. The whole variable domain, remainder taken from reference TRBV7-8 and TRBJ1-1, is GAGVSQSPRYKVAKRGQDVALRCDPISGHVSLFWYQQALGQGPEFLTYFQNEAQLDKSGLPSDRFFAERPEGSVSTLKIQRTQQEDSAVYLCASSLEEHEAFFGQGTRLTVV.